Listed here are 2 T cell receptor beta chains from one sample, sequenced in a study of identifying expanded T cells in peripheral blood. Data came from immunoSEQ multiplex PCR; TCRdb stores just in-frame clones and leaves some out. The sample includes over 80,000 clones, around 85% of them seen just once. Sample: blood. The receptors here all came from a person between 18 and 75 years old in good health.

The chain recombines TRBV6-1 with TRBJ2-3; D may be TRBD2 (6 bases). Germline values: CDR1 MNHNS, CDR2 SASEGT. This CDR3 has 17 amino acids. Trimming removed 4 bases at V and 8 bases at J, with 25 bases between. CDR3 loop: CASSARDLSARAGTQYF. The CDR3, as DNA: TGTGCCAGCAGTGCCCGGGACTTGAGCGCCCGGGCCGGTACGCAGTATTTT.

The DNA for the CDR3 is TGTGCCAGCAGCGTAAGGGGGCAGTCAAAAACCGGGGAGCTGTTTTTT. Its translation: CASSVRGQSKTGELFF. The rearrangement links TRBV9 to TRBJ2-2; 7 bases agree with TRBD1. V was clipped by 1 base and J by 5 bases; unmatched bases: 8. This CDR3 is built from 16 residues. CDR1 and CDR2 (germline): SGDLS, YYNGEE.